This T cell receptor beta chain derives from a study of beta chain features in type 1 diabetes. The study, taken as a whole, reports: Insertions were fewer and deletions more numerous at VDJ junctions in type 1 diabetes patients. Significant though moderate, a shortening of TCRB CDR3s appeared in all four CD4+ subsets of Type 1 diabetes patients.

Expressed TCRB transcripts got sequenced, as all isolated RNA was reverse transcribed. Naive, central memory and regulatory T cell samples yielded about 3.57 million reads on average. The table came from immunoSEQ multiplex PCR; TCRdb's copy has only in-frame clones and leaves some out. The repertoire consists of 150,000 or so clones, with around 63% occurring once and the leading ten covering around 0.096%. Of note for this clone: Its antigen is currently unknown.

Sorting that relied on CD45RO/CCR7/CD25/CD127/CD95/CD27 yielded CD4+ naive, central memory, regulatory and stem cell-like memory cells. Purity above 95% was achieved in all sorted populations. Germline V lookup: CDR1 MNHEY, CDR2 SVGAGI. V gave up 0 bases and J gave up 10 bases, with 7 bases separating them. CDR3 size: 13 residues. The TCR originated in a young man with type 1 diabetes. The rearrangement joins TRBV6-5 to TRBJ1-6; no definite D call. Sequenced input: naive CD4+ T cells from blood. DNA for the CDR3: TGTGCCAGCAGTTACTCGGGGAGCTCACCCCTCCACTTT. Translation gives CASSYSGSSPLHF.